Included here is one TCR beta chain sequence, with context. Its antigen is not identified. The treatment denotes: 15 to 20 received Ad26.COV2.S at low or high dose, single or two shots; five or six received placebo; per-sample allocation not given. Sampling was done on day 63 after the first vaccine or placebo injection. The sample came from a Boston adult aged 18-55 years. The CDR3 has 15 amino acids. The V gene lost 6 bases and the J gene lost 2 bases, with 13 bases spanning the gap. CDR1 and CDR2 (germline): MGHRA, YSYEKL. Data came from immunoSEQ multiplex PCR; TCRdb stores just in-frame clones and leaves some out. The sample holds about 350,000 clones, roughly 90% seen once. These data are taken from a study of Ad26.COV2.S vaccination and SARS-CoV-2 variants. Study summary: Administration of Ad26.COV2.S was intramuscular, either once or twice 56 days apart.

Notes on the study in general: Spike-specific TCR breadth ran higher among vaccine recipients than placebo recipients. Following vaccination, spike-specific CD8+ and CD4+ T cell responses reportedly exhibited substantial breadth.

The TCR originated in a person aged 18-65 years who received the Ad26.COV2.S COVID-19 vaccine or a placebo. The chain couples TRBV4-1 to TRBJ2-2; no clear D gene. This specimen was peripheral blood, taken in a trial of Ad26.COV2.S vaccine versus placebo. Written as DNA, the CDR3 is TGCGCCAGCAGGCCTGTAGGGAAAAACACCGGGGAGCTGTTTTTT. Translated, it gives CASRPVGKNTGELFF.